Following are 2 T cell receptor beta chains from one sample sequenced in a study of cytomegalovirus exposure and HLA in healthy donors. PCR amplification relied on 60 Vbeta primers (plus 13 Jbeta primers). Method: immunoSEQ multiplex PCR; TCRdb's copy keeps in-frame clones and lacks some. Recorded for this sample: approximately 130,000 clones. The sample comprised PBMCs. The receptors were gathered from a woman aged 55-75 years in good health and CMV-seronegative.

The chain is built from TRBV6-6 and TRBJ1-3, with D possibly matching TRBD1 (5 bases). V was clipped by 2 bases and J by 4 bases, with 9 bases between them. The germline V gene has CDR1 MNHNY and CDR2 SVGAGI (reference sequence). This CDR3 has 14 residues. In DNA form, the CDR3 reads TGTGCCAGCAGTTACGGCAGGGCCGGAAACACCATATATTTT. It yields the protein CASSYGRAGNTIYF.

CDR3 nucleotide sequence: TGTGCCAGTAAGGGCAGGAGAACGGGGGAGCAGTACTTC. Its protein is CASKGRRTGEQYF. The chain joins TRBV19 to TRBJ2-7; tentatively, D is TRBD2 (5 bases). V was clipped by 7 bases and J by 7 bases, with 17 bases between them. CDR3 length: 13 residues. Germline V gives CDR1 LNHDA, CDR2 SQIVND (reference sequence).